This note documents a single T cell receptor beta chain sequence. The antigen it recognizes is unknown. The cohort was made up of roughly 670 healthy bone marrow donors. All cohort members were sampled while nominally healthy, although unrecorded immune exposures were likely present. The donor was CMV seropositive and was included in the group of approximately 300 seropositive cohort members. Each donor provided a peripheral blood sample, and peripheral blood mononuclear cells were used for TCR beta sequencing. Genomic DNA was extracted from the blood cell samples with the Qiagen DNeasy Blood Extraction Kit. The data are from a study of cytomegalovirus exposure and HLA in healthy donors listed by TCRdb under 2017. Some background on the complete study: In an earlier analysis of fewer than 750 of the donors, about 270 Gb of sequence data and 90 million to 120 million unique TCR beta sequences from roughly 200 million T cells were reported. On average, 235,054 unique TCR beta nucleotide sequences were sequenced per donor among a few hundred genotyped donors of the cohort, with 15% to 20% of those sequences being non-productive. To predict cytomegalovirus infection status, the study brought together high-throughput TCR immunosequencing, statistical association of individual TCRs with disease status, and machine learning. In an earlier analysis of a few hundred of the donors, high-throughput TCR beta sequencing was used to judge whether each TCR beta V gene segment behaved as functional or pseudogenic. Class I and class II HLA loci were covered by the typing at four-digit resolution. The study aimed to test whether signatures of past pathogen exposure could be identified by cataloging public T cell receptors. The genetic ancestry cluster associated with self-reported Caucasian donors included 80% to 90% of the 350 to 500 genotyped donors. Typing coverage varied by locus: 629-630 donors for A, B, C, DRB1 and DQB1; roughly 500 for DQA1; more than 600 for DPA1; some 470 for DPB1. A later analysis re-analyzed previously published TCR beta repertoires from roughly 690 donors and added high-resolution HLA genotyping to study TCR occurrence patterns. The study profiled the T cell repertoires of hundreds of subjects by immunosequencing and related them to cytomegalovirus serostatus. About 5 DR-DQ haplotypes were handled as single units for association and clustering, since linkage in the cohort was strong. In the later analysis, no new phenotypic data were used to find candidate immune exposures; instead, reliance was placed on TCR beta sequences and their occurrence across donors. Donor age, sex, ethnicity and CMV serostatus were collected together with the repertoire data. An early release covering roughly 600 HLA-typed donors comprised roughly 300 gigabases of sequencing data and some 79 million unique TCR sequences. Besides the first cohort of under 700 subjects, a separate validation cohort made up of 120 or so different subjects was used. A later genetic analysis used genome-wide SNP genotypes for about 60% of the roughly 700 donors, treating that subset as a discovery cohort. Every discovery cohort repertoire had been produced on one sequencing platform.

Study-level results and caveats: Compared with equally common non-associated chains, HLA-associated TCR beta chains in a later analysis were more clonally expanded and had lower generation probabilities. According to the authors, the approach could potentially be generalized to other disease states and immunological phenotypes. Because HLA typing was unavailable for some donors at each locus, only the typed subset was used in association tests. Most TCR sequences were seen in very few donors, while some public TCRs were found in many individuals. The sequencing pipeline was judged likely to have produced a cluster of highly shared sequence variants as a technical artifact. In both the original and validation cohorts, the classifier was reported to diagnose cytomegalovirus status with high specificity and sensitivity. In a later analysis, the rate of TCR association differed among HLA loci, with DRB1 alleles having the most associated TCRs and HLA-C alleles having the fewest. A later analysis associated some 17,000 TCR beta sequences with specific HLA alleles at a false discovery rate of 0.05. Compared with the 666-donor mean, donors in an Asian-associated ancestry cluster had fewer N-insertions in productive TCRs, according to a later genetic analysis. In this cohort, only TCR beta chains were sequenced, and detectable features were limited by the absence of alpha or paired-chain data. The 87-base-pair reads could not distinguish some IMGT-functional V segments, including TRBV6-2 and TRBV6-3, so those segments were excluded. The earlier analysis of approximately 560 of the donors excluded roughly 17 rarely observed V segments, including chromosome 9 orphons, because counts were too low. In a later genetic analysis, a missense DCLRE1C variant was associated with V-gene and J-gene trimming of TCR beta chains, and the association was replicated in an independent cohort. Immune exposure information for the cohort was limited to CMV serostatus. According to a later analysis, parvovirus B19, influenza, CMV and Epstein-Barr virus appeared linked to several top co-occurrence clusters. An earlier analysis of 450 to 750 of the donors showed that most TCR beta V segments appeared in productive rearrangements either about 87% or about 30% of the time, which broadly matched IMGT annotations. The study listed over 150 TCR beta chains as associated with cytomegalovirus. A later analysis found that most CMV-associated TCR beta chains appeared HLA-restricted, with HLA associations seemingly driven largely by CMV exposure. Linkage disequilibrium might explain the correlated functional status among segregating V segments, but an unknown experimental factor could not be ruled out. When HLA alleles, especially DR and DQ, strongly co-occurred, attributing TCR associations to individual alleles was difficult. Three of the identified cytomegalovirus-associated TCR beta chains were confirmed in vitro to be specific for cytomegalovirus antigens. A further reported finding was that TCR beta sequences accurately predicted the HLA-A and HLA-B alleles for most subjects in the first cohort. Presence/absence analyses assumed roughly uniform sequencing depth across donors, an assumption that may not hold.

Trimming at the junction amounts to 7 bases on V and 2 bases on J, and the germline ends lie 15 bases apart. The CDR3 goes from the cysteine to the phenylalanine over 15 residues. Only the CDR3 portion is preserved as DNA: 45 bases, with reading frame beginning at the first base. CDR1 and CDR2, looked up from the germline V gene, are MDHEN and SYDVKM. To prepare the library, the immunoSEQ multiplex PCR assay was applied. For the multiplex PCR, a mixture combining 60 forward primers for TCR Vbeta segments and 13 reverse primers for TCR Jbeta segments was used. The CDR3 region of rearranged TCR beta genes was amplified from genomic DNA by a multiplex PCR assay. On the Illumina HiSeq System, the amplified TCR beta libraries were sequenced as 87-base-pair reads. As for the original processing: A later analysis tallied tens of millions of unique TCR beta chains across the 650 to 750 repertoires, and approximately 12 million of those chains were shared by two or more donors. To remove PCR and sequencing errors, raw reads were error-corrected and collapsed into unique sequences using a nearest-neighbor algorithm that merged closely related sequences. CDR3 sequences were aligned to IMGT reference sequences to assign V, D and J gene segments. For a sequence to be retained, at least a six-nucleotide match to both a V gene segment and a J gene segment was required. A rearrangement was called productive if the CDR3 had no stop codons and remained in frame with V and J, and every other rearrangement was called non-productive. Following IMGT convention, CDR3 was defined as the stretch from the second conserved V-encoded cysteine up to the conserved J-encoded phenylalanine. Sequences without an unambiguous match to a single V gene segment were excluded from the earlier analysis of almost 600 of the donors. In an earlier analysis of a few hundred of the donors, V segments were called functional above 56.7% productive rearrangements and were called segregating when the between-donor standard deviation exceeded 5%. A statistical classification framework was built for diagnosing cytomegalovirus status from the catalog of TCR beta chain sequences. In a later analysis, V and J genes were assigned by comparing TCR nucleotide sequences against IMGT/GENE-DB human TR gene sequences. Using the TCRdist pipeline, a later analysis assigned CDR3 sequences along with most-parsimonious VDJ recombination scenarios. In a later analysis, each TCR beta chain was defined by its CDR3 amino acid sequence together with its V-gene family, and reads lacking a unique V-gene family were excluded. As a way to deal with suspected cross-contamination and a sequencing artifact, a later analysis dropped roughly 600 nucleotide sequences that were highly shared and had low generation probability. A later analysis calculated a clonal expansion index for each public chain from normalized within-repertoire ranks of inferred template counts. A later analysis computed generation probabilities with a VDJ recombination model fitted to out-of-frame rearrangements, and checked the results against IGoR. In a later analysis, TCR-TCR, TCR-HLA and TCR-CMV co-occurrence was scored with hypergeometric tests, and a repertoire-size bias correction was applied to TCR pairs. To estimate false discovery rates, a later analysis permuted the HLA or CMV assignments 20 times. In a later analysis, co-occurring TCRs were grouped using DBSCAN, and TCRdist sequence similarity was added for clustering within HLA-allele-positive subsets. For co-occurrence clustering, repertoires with fewer than 30,000 or more than 120,000 public chains were excluded, along with 5 or 6 repertoires with anomalous nucleotide sharing. As stored in TCRdb, this immuneACCESS dataset retains in-frame rearrangements with V and J assigned. A fraction of the clones does not appear; measured against another copy, unresolved V genes explain less than half of the discrepancy, and the remainder lacks a known reason. Clone size and V and J calls were adopted from that table, with D and trimming inferred from the DNA. The table held for this sample gives about 130,000 clones. Approximately 1.6% of the sample is taken by the ten largest.

This clonotype was obtained from a woman between 35 and 50 years old in good health and CMV-seropositive. Source material: PBMCs. Here the chain combines TRBV28 and TRBJ1-5; TRBD1 is a weak D gene call, 5 bases matching. The DNA reads as follows: TGTGCCAGCATCTTTTCGGGAGGGGGCAATCAGCCCCAGCATTTT. Translated, it gives CASIFSGGGNQPQHF.